Below are 11 T cell receptor beta chains sequenced from a single sample in a study of Graves' ophthalmopathy and Graves' hyperthyroidism. Researchers took RNA transcripts and amplified TCR beta CDR3 regions from them. HTBI-primed RT-PCR formed the first round, and a multiplex PCR formed the second. TCRdb recomputed calls from the multiplex PCR reads with MiXCR, one row per CDR3 protein. The sample gives roughly 14,000 distinct CDR3 sequences, roughly 50% of which show up once; roughly 50% is in the top ten. Input material: peripheral blood. The receptor source for this set is a woman in her thirties with Graves' ophthalmopathy.

Ten or more counts support this clonotype. The chain has TRBV5-1 and TRBJ2-1; unclear D gene. CDR1 and CDR2 (germline): SGHRS, YFSETQ. This CDR3 spans 15 amino acids. V lost 1 base and J 9 bases, leaving 17 bases between the germline ends. This CDR3 is CASSLSSDPRSEQFF. CDR3 in DNA: TGCGCCAGCAGCTTGTCGTCTGACCCCCGGAGTGAGCAGTTCTTC.

The chain recombines TRBV7-2 with TRBJ2-5; 7 positions agree with TRBD2. Germline CDR1 SGHTA, CDR2 FQGNSA. The V and J ends lost 5 bases and 5 bases, in that order; junction bases with no gene match: 11. The CDR3 is 15 residues long. The CDR3 sequence: CASSESGAWGETQYF. The CDR3 nucleotides are TGTGCCAGCAGCGAAAGCGGGGCCTGGGGGGAGACCCAGTACTTC.

There are many counts of this clonotype. This chain uses TRBV7-2 with TRBJ2-7; 8 bases map to TRBD1. Trimming cost V 3 bases and J 2 bases; bases outside gene matches: 3. The CDR3 contains 14 residues. CDR1 and CDR2 from the germline V gene are SGHTA and FQGNSA. The CDR3 sequence is CASSFGTGPYEQYF. In DNA, the CDR3 is TGTGCCAGCAGCTTCGGGACAGGTCCCTACGAGCAGTACTTC.

The chain has TRBV19 and TRBJ2-7, with TRBD2 matching 9 bases. The J segment lost 2 bases and the V segment lost 5 bases, leaving 4 bases of the junction unmatched. CDR3 length equals 14 residues. Germline CDR1 reads LNHDA; CDR2 reads SQIVND (reference sequence). Here the CDR3 reads CASSATSGAYEQYF. The CDR3 DNA follows: TGTGCCAGTAGTGCGACTAGCGGAGCCTACGAGCAGTACTTC.

With regard to this clonotype: A junction end diverges from the germline sequence, so it may reflect a read error. This chain connects TRBV6-5 to TRBJ2-1; D is perhaps TRBD2 (5 bases). Germline lookup yields CDR1 MNHEY and CDR2 SVGAGI. This CDR3 is 8 amino acids long. This CDR3 reads CGLSMRVF. The CDR3 DNA reads as TGTGGATTGTCGATGCGGGTCTTC.

The rearrangement joins TRBV7-9 to TRBJ2-2; 9 nucleotides align to TRBD2. Germline V CDR1 and CDR2: SEHNR, FQNEAQ (reference sequence). The V gene end was trimmed by 0 bases and the J gene end by 7 bases; junction bases not matched to a gene: 9. This CDR3 is 17 amino acids long. The CDR3 sequence is CASSLASGSFFGGELFF. The CDR3 DNA sequence: TGTGCCAGCAGCTTAGCTAGCGGGAGCTTCTTTGGCGGGGAGCTGTTTTTT.

J is TRBJ1-5 and V is TRBV2; the D is unclear. CDR1 is SNHLY, CDR2 FYNNEI, per germline. V was pared by 3 bases and J by 6 bases, with 6 bases between. The CDR3 totals 12 residues. The CDR3 bases are TGTGCCAGCAGTGATGAAGGTCAGCCCCAGCATTTT. This gives the protein CASSDEGQPQHF.

In its sample, this clonotype was seen a few times. This sequence may be a read error, since a much larger clone differs from it by one base. The V and J genes are TRBV4-1 and TRBJ2-4, with D perhaps given as TRBD1 or TRBD2 (5 bases each). Germline CDR1 is MGHRA and CDR2 is YSYEKL. This CDR3 spans 19 amino acids. This chain's CDR3 is CASSQGAVPGRLAKNVQYF. The CDR3 DNA is TGCGCCAGCAGCCAGGGTGCAGTCCCGGGACGTTTAGCCAAAAACGTTCAGTACTTC.

As regards this clonotype: One end of the junction fails to match germline, which may point to a read error. The genes are TRBV20-1 and TRBJ2-3, with D possibly matching TRBD2 (5 bases). This CDR3 has 11 amino acids. CDR1 is DFQATT and CDR2 is SNEGSKA in the germline V gene (reference sequence). DNA of the CDR3: TGCAGTACTAGTCGCACAGATACGCAGTATTTT. Translated: CSTSRTDTQYF.

The CDR3 loop is CSARGQGTYEQYF. CDR3 nucleotide sequence: TGCAGTGCTAGAGGCCAGGGGACCTACGAGCAGTACTTC. The gene calls are TRBV20-1 and TRBJ2-7, with D maybe TRBD1 (6 bases). The CDR3 length is 13 residues. From germline, CDR1 is DFQATT and CDR2 SNEGSKA (reference sequence). V was shortened by 1 base and J by 2 bases, with 9 bases between the two germline ends.

Sample share makes this clonotype medium-sized (0.01 to 0.1%). This chain uses TRBV11-2 with TRBJ2-1; 8 nucleotides match TRBD2. V was clipped by 3 bases and J by 9 bases; unmatched bases: 7. The CDR3 covers 14 residues. Germline assignment: CDR1 SGHAT and CDR2 FQNNGV. The CDR3 spells CASSFGLAGSEQFF. CDR3 DNA: TGTGCCAGCAGCTTCGGCCTAGCGGGTTCTGAGCAGTTCTTC.